This T cell receptor beta chain was retrieved from a study of cytomegalovirus exposure and HLA in healthy donors. There are a few counts of this clone. PCR employed 60 Vbeta and 13 Jbeta primers. Here immunoSEQ multiplex PCR was the method, and the copy in TCRdb shows in-frame clones only, minus some. The sample holds 150,000 to 200,000 clones, about 88% seen once. The CDR3 totals 16 residues. V was shortened by 0 bases and J by 0 bases, with 11 bases between the two germline ends. Germline-derived CDR1 and CDR2 are GTSNPN and SVGIG (reference sequence). The V and J genes are TRBV30 and TRBJ2-2, with D unresolved. The TCR was taken from a woman aged 18-30 years in good health and CMV-seronegative. The sample was PBMCs. This chain's CDR3 is CAWSVTRPSNTGELFF. Written as DNA, the CDR3 is TGTGCCTGGAGTGTAACCAGGCCATCGAACACCGGGGAGCTGTTTTTT.